A selection of T cell receptor beta chains follows, all from one sample in a study of T-cell reconstitution after alpha-beta-depleted transplantation in children. MiXCR, applied by TCRdb to the PCR reads, yields one record per CDR3 protein. The repertoire holds about 240,000 distinct CDR3 sequences, with around 13% as singletons. The sequencing used PBMCs from the stem cell graft donor, collected from the stem cell graft. These TCRs come from a human donor who donated a stem cell graft to a child with acute lymphoblastic leukemia. The CDR3 runs from the conserved cysteine through the conserved F or W. Fields, in order: J gene, D gene, V gene, clone size, CDR3 DNA, CDR3 protein. D genes are given only for firm matches. The listing skips clone size in some rows; elsewhere it reads once, few, many or a size class.

TRBJ1-5	.	TRBV15	.	TGTGCCACCAGCCCTGCTCCAGGAGGGTTCTATAGCAATCAGCCCCAGCATTTT	CATSPAPGGFYSNQPQHF
TRBJ2-5	.	TRBV15	many	TGTGCCACCAGCAGAGATCCGGGGTCCCAGTACTTC	CATSRDPGSQYF
TRBJ2-5	.	TRBV29-1	many	TGCAGCGTTGAAACCTTCTTGTTAACCGGACAAGAGACCCAGTACTTC	CSVETFLLTGQETQYF
TRBJ2-5	.	TRBV7-9	many	TGTGCCAGCAGCTTAGACGGAAAAGAGACCCAGTACTTC	CASSLDGKETQYF
TRBJ2-5	TRBD2	TRBV5-1	.	TGCGCCAGCAGCCCGCAACCCTTATCCGGGAGGGAGACCCAGTACTTC	CASSPQPLSGRETQYF
TRBJ1-1	.	TRBV28	many	TGTGCCAGCAGTGCCTACCGGGACGGCTATGAAGCTTTCTTT	CASSAYRDGYEAFF
TRBJ2-7	.	TRBV28	once	TGTGCCACAGGACCAGAAGGTCTCTACGAGCAGTACTTC	CATGPEGLYEQYF
TRBJ1-1	.	TRBV5-1	.	TGCGCCAGCGGGGTACGGCTGAACACTGAAGCTTTCTTT	CASGVRLNTEAFF
TRBJ2-3	.	TRBV5-4	many	TGTGCCAGCAGCTTGGGTAAGGCTGCTACAGATACGCAGTATTTT	CASSLGKAATDTQYF
TRBJ2-7	.	TRBV6-1	many	TGTGCCAGCAGTGAAGTCGGGGTATTGCAGTACGAGCAGTACTTC	CASSEVGVLQYEQYF
TRBJ1-1	TRBD1	TRBV6-1	many	TGTGCCAGCAGGCCTATGTTTTTACAGGGGACCGGCACTGAAGCTTTCTTT	CASRPMFLQGTGTEAFF
TRBJ2-1	.	TRBV2	few	TGTGCCAGCAGTTCCTTTAAGGGACATCATCCCTCCTACAATGAGCAGTTCTTC	CASSSFKGHHPSYNEQFF
TRBJ1-1	TRBD1	TRBV5-4	few	TGTGCCAGCAGCCACCGGGACAGGGGCCCTGCTGACACTGAAGCTTTCTTT	CASSHRDRGPADTEAFF
TRBJ2-6	TRBD1	TRBV7-9	many	TGTGCCAGCAGCTCCCCGGGACAGGGGACCGGGGCCAACGTCCTGACTTTC	CASSSPGQGTGANVLTF
TRBJ1-5	TRBD1	TRBV20-1	many	TGCAGTGCTACGGGACAGGGTTGGCAGCCCCAGCATTTT	CSATGQGWQPQHF
TRBJ1-5	.	TRBV6-2/TRBV6-3	few	TGTGCCAGCAGTTCTCCCGCGATCGGTCAGCCCCAGCATTTT	CASSSPAIGQPQHF
TRBJ1-4	TRBD1	TRBV20-1	many	TGCAGTGCTAGGGGACAGACTAATGAAAAACTGTTTTTT	CSARGQTNEKLFF
TRBJ2-2	TRBD1	TRBV18	few	TGTGCCAGCTCGCCTGTGACAGGGAGCACCGGGGAGCTGTTTTTT	CASSPVTGSTGELFF
TRBJ2-3	TRBD2	TRBV20-1	many	TGCAGTGCCATACCCCTAGCGGGAGTCCCAGATACGCAGTATTTT	CSAIPLAGVPDTQYF
TRBJ1-4	.	TRBV15	many	TGTGCCACCAGCAGAGCCGGTCGGAGGGGCAAGACGGAACTGTTTTTT	CATSRAGRRGKTELFF
TRBJ2-3	TRBD2	TRBV5-5	many	TGTGCCAGCAGCTCCATCCGACTAGCGGGGGCTCGCACAGATACGCAGTATTTT	CASSSIRLAGARTDTQYF
TRBJ2-6	TRBD2	TRBV7-2	.	TGTGCCAGCAGCTGGACTAGGTCCGGGGCCAACGTCCTGACTTTC	CASSWTRSGANVLTF
TRBJ2-7	TRBD1	TRBV7-2	.	TGTGCCAGCAGCACCGCTGGGACAGGGGATTTCTACGAGCAGTACTTC	CASSTAGTGDFYEQYF
TRBJ1-5	.	TRBV4-3	many	TGTGCCAGCAGCCAGGATTATAGCAATCAGCCCCAGCATTTT	CASSQDYSNQPQHF
TRBJ2-3	.	TRBV6-2/TRBV6-3	few	TGTGCCAGCAGTTACGAAGCTCCCGTGACAGATACGCAGTATTTT	CASSYEAPVTDTQYF
TRBJ2-5	.	TRBV6-2/TRBV6-3	many	TGTGCCAGCTACAGAGGAGAGACCCAGTACTTC	CASYRGETQYF
TRBJ2-1	.	TRBV6-1	few	TGTGCCAGCAGCCGACCCACCCTCGGCGGTGACTCCTACAATGAGCAGTTCTTC	CASSRPTLGGDSYNEQFF
TRBJ2-5	.	TRBV7-9	many	TGTGCCAGCAGCTTAGGGTACAGGGAGGAGACCCAGTACTTC	CASSLGYREETQYF
TRBJ1-4	.	TRBV25-1	many	TGTGCCAGCAGTGGGGAGAGAGGGAAACTGTTTTTT	CASSGERGKLFF
TRBJ2-2	.	TRBV9	many	TGTGCCAGCAGCGTAGGTGGCACCGGGGAGCTGTTTTTT	CASSVGGTGELFF
TRBJ2-7	.	TRBV6-2/TRBV6-3	many	TGTGCCAGCAGGCCCTCCGACTTCTCCTACGAGCAGTACTTC	CASRPSDFSYEQYF
TRBJ2-7	TRBD1	TRBV7-9	many	TGTGCCAGCAGCTTACGCAATCGGGACAGCCTGACCTACGAGCAGTACTTC	CASSLRNRDSLTYEQYF
TRBJ2-7	TRBD1	TRBV27	many	TGTGCCAGCAGCGGACCGGGACAGGTCCCCTACGAGCAGTACTTC	CASSGPGQVPYEQYF
TRBJ2-1	TRBD1	TRBV5-1	many	TGCGCCAGCAGCTCCTCGACAGGGTCGGGTGAGCAGTTCTTC	CASSSSTGSGEQFF
TRBJ2-7	.	TRBV6-5	many	TGTGCCAGCAGTTACTCCGCCGAGGCCTACGAGCAGTACTTC	CASSYSAEAYEQYF